These 23 T cell receptor beta chains originate from one sample sequenced in a study of glioma-infiltrating T cells after dendritic cell vaccination. The protocol was immunoSEQ multiplex PCR, while the TCRdb copy is restricted to in-frame clones and leaves out a portion. The sample contains around 100,000 clones, 81% of which appear only once. The material sequenced was blood, taken before dendritic cell vaccination. All receptors derive from a human donor with glioblastoma.

This clone was counted a few times. The gene calls are TRBV7-9 and TRBJ1-3; D gene uncertain. Germline CDR1 SEHNR, CDR2 FQNEAQ (reference sequence). The CDR3 is 16 residues long. Between the trimmed V and J ends, which lost 2 bases and 1 base, there was a span of 12 bases. CDR3 region: CASSLLPGSSGNTIYF. For the CDR3, the DNA is TGTGCCAGCAGCTTACTTCCGGGTTCGTCTGGAAACACCATATATTTT.

CDR3 DNA: TGTGCCAGCAGCCCCAGGACCCCGGGACAGGGCGACACTGAAGCTTTCTTT. It encodes CASSPRTPGQGDTEAFF. V and J are TRBV7-2 and TRBJ1-1, with TRBD1 identical over 9 bases. The CDR3 length is 17 residues. V dropped 5 bases and J dropped 3; count of bases not matched to a gene: 13. From germline, CDR1 is SGHTA and CDR2 FQGNSA. Full variable domain (remainder filled in from reference TRBV7-2 and TRBJ1-1): GAGVSQSPSNKVTEKGKDVELRCDPISGHTALYWYRQSLGQGLEFLIYFQGNSAPDKSGLPSDRFSAERTGGSVSTLTIQRTQQEDSAVYLCASSPRTPGQGDTEAFFGQGTRLTVV.

The chain couples TRBV11-3 to TRBJ1-1; D remains unclear. The V end lost 5 bases, the J end lost 1 base, and 14 bases lay between the germline ends. Germline V gene sequence: CDR1 SGHNT, CDR2 YENEEA. The CDR3 spans 15 residues. The DNA of the CDR3 is TGTGCCAGCAGCCTTAGGTTGACGGGGAACACTGAAGCTTTCTTT. Its translation is CASSLRLTGNTEAFF.

The gene calls are TRBV19 and TRBJ1-2; 8 bases are shared with TRBD1. CDR1 and CDR2 (germline): LNHDA, SQIVND (reference sequence). V shed 1 base, J shed 4 bases, and the junction held 5 bases outside the gene matches. The CDR3 totals 15 residues. The CDR3 coding sequence is TGTGCCAGTAGTATAGTTATGGACAGGGCCTATGGCTACACCTTC. It yields the protein CASSIVMDRAYGYTF.

The V and J genes are TRBV6-1 and TRBJ2-3; 7 positions agree with TRBD1. CDR1 MNHNS and CDR2 SASEGT come from the germline V gene. V shed 8 bases, J shed 0 bases, and the junction held 5 bases outside the gene matches. CDR3 length: 14 amino acids. The CDR3 DNA reads as TGTGCCAGCTACAGGGGCGGGAGCACAGATACGCAGTATTTT. Its translation: CASYRGGSTDTQYF.

Comment on this clone: The junction departs from the called germline gene at one end, perhaps through a read error. The V gene is TRBV7-7, the J gene TRBJ2-5; D not certain. This CDR3 contains 12 residues. Germline CDR1 SSHAT, CDR2 FNYEAQ (reference sequence). The chain's CDR3 is CASSAAKETQYF. For the CDR3, the DNA is TGTGCTAGCAGCGCGGCTAAAGAGACCCAGTACTTC.

This chain connects TRBV11-3 to TRBJ2-1, with TRBD2 matching over 9 bases. The germline CDR1 and CDR2 sequences are SGHNT and YENEEA. This CDR3 is 15 amino acids long. J was trimmed by 5 bases and V by 3 bases; bases with no gene match: 5. In DNA form, the CDR3 reads TGTGCCAGCAGCTTGATAGCGGGGGTGAACAATGAGCAGTTCTTC. Encoded protein: CASSLIAGVNNEQFF.

The J gene is TRBJ2-3, the V gene TRBV5-6; 12 bases fit TRBD2. This CDR3 region has 16 residues. V was clipped by 3 bases and J by 3 bases; unmatched bases: 5. The germline gives CDR1 SGHDT, CDR2 YYEEEE. CDR3 loop: CASSSRLAGVTDTQYF. The CDR3, as DNA: TGTGCCAGCAGCTCCCGACTAGCGGGGGTGACAGATACGCAGTATTTT.

The J gene is TRBJ2-3, the V gene TRBV5-1; TRBD2 might be the D (5 bases). Germline V CDR1 and CDR2: SGHRS, YFSETQ. Trimming took 0 bases from V and 6 from J, leaving 11 bases between them. CDR3 length: 14 amino acids. CDR3 residues: CASSLVGVGDTQYF. The CDR3 nucleotides are TGCGCCAGCAGCTTGGTCGGGGTGGGCGATACGCAGTATTTT.

This rearrangement joins TRBV12-5 to TRBJ2-1; D may be TRBD2 (5 bases). CDR1 LGHNT and CDR2 FRNRAP come from the germline V gene. The CDR3 covers 12 residues. With 5 bases removed from V and 10 bases from J, the gap between germline ends came to 12 bases. CDR3 loop: CASGPGLGEQFF. The CDR3 bases are TGTGCTAGTGGTCCCGGACTTGGGGAGCAGTTCTTC.

This chain links TRBV30 with TRBJ1-6; no definite D call. V was pared by 0 bases and J by 8 bases, with 11 bases between. CDR1 is GTSNPN, CDR2 SVGIG, per germline (reference sequence). The CDR3 covers 14 residues. The CDR3 is CAWSVGRRDSPLHF. In nucleotides, the CDR3 is TGTGCCTGGAGTGTAGGCAGGCGGGATTCACCCCTCCACTTT.

V usage is TRBV7-9 and J usage is TRBJ2-7; 9 nucleotides agree with TRBD1. CDR3 length: 14 amino acids. V shed 4 bases, J shed 4 bases, and the junction held 5 bases outside the gene matches. Germline assignment: CDR1 SEHNR and CDR2 FQNEAQ (reference sequence). In DNA, the CDR3 is TGTGCCAGCAGCTCTACAGGGGGCGGTTACGAGCAGTACTTC. Translating it yields CASSSTGGGYEQYF.

This clone has only a few counts. This chain links TRBV4-3 with TRBJ2-7; D is uncertain. Trimming left V 0 bases short and J 3 bases short, with 6 bases between. The CDR3 is made up of 13 amino acids. Germline CDR1 is LGHNA and CDR2 is YSLEER. The CDR3 DNA reads as TGCGCCAGCAGCCAAGATCAGGACTACGAGCAGTACTTC. It is translated as CASSQDQDYEQYF.

The chain combines TRBV11-3 with TRBJ2-7; 11 bases fit TRBD1. The CDR3 has 14 amino acids. V gave up 5 bases and J gave up 3 bases; unmatched junction bases: 3. The germline V gene has CDR1 SGHNT and CDR2 YENEEA. In DNA, the CDR3 is TGTGCCAGCAGCCAGGGACAGGGGGGCTACGAGCAGTACTTC. Translation: CASSQGQGGYEQYF. The variable domain in full, completed from reference TRBV11-3 and TRBJ2-7, reads EAGVVQSPRYKIIEKKQPVAFWCNPISGHNTLYWYLQNLGQGPELLIRYENEEAVDDSQLPKDRFSAERLKGVDSTLKIQPAELGDSAVYLCASSQGQGGYEQYFGPGTRLTVT.

V usage is TRBV11-2 and J usage is TRBJ1-2, with a tentative D call TRBD1 (5 bases). Germline values: CDR1 SGHAT, CDR2 FQNNGV. The CDR3 length is 15 residues. V shed 2 bases and J shed 1 base, with 11 bases lying between them. The CDR3 protein is CASSLNRGGNYGYTF. The CDR3 DNA reads as TGTGCCAGCAGCTTAAATCGGGGGGGTAACTATGGCTACACCTTC.

The genes are TRBV19 and TRBJ1-5, with TRBD1 as a possible D gene (5 bases). The CDR3 sequence is 16 residues long. In germline, CDR1 is LNHDA, CDR2 SQIVND (reference sequence). The V end lost 1 base, the J end lost 6 bases, and 16 bases lay between the germline ends. The CDR3 is CASSIGIIGASQPQHF. CDR3 nucleotides: TGTGCCAGTAGTATAGGAATAATTGGGGCGAGTCAGCCCCAGCATTTT.

The rearrangement links TRBV19 to TRBJ2-7, with 9 bases matching TRBD1. V dropped 5 bases and J dropped 3; count of bases not matched to a gene: 8. The CDR3 is made up of 15 amino acids. The germline V gene encodes CDR1 LNHDA and CDR2 SQIVND (reference sequence). The CDR3 nucleotides are TGTGCCAGTAGTGCTCGGGACAGGGCAATCTACGAGCAGTACTTC. This codes for CASSARDRAIYEQYF.

This clone was seen only once. This sequence joins TRBV4-1 and TRBJ2-1, with TRBD2 matching 9 bases. The V gene's germline CDR1 is MGHRA and CDR2 YSYEKL. The CDR3 runs 14 residues. V was pared by 6 bases and J by 7 bases, with 7 bases of the junction left unmatched. The CDR3 region is CASSYSGGGNEQFF. DNA of the CDR3: TGCGCCAGCAGTTATAGCGGGGGAGGAAATGAGCAGTTCTTC.

V and J are TRBV11-3 and TRBJ2-5, with TRBD2 matching 7 bases. Germline V gene sequence: CDR1 SGHNT, CDR2 YENEEA. V was pared by 3 bases and J by 4 bases, with 5 bases of the junction left unmatched. The CDR3 has 14 amino acids. CDR3 amino acids: CASSLGTIRETQYF. The CDR3 nucleotides are TGTGCCAGCAGCTTGGGGACTATTAGAGAGACCCAGTACTTC.

In this sample, this clone turned up a few times. This chain connects TRBV27 to TRBJ1-5; D gene ambiguous. The CDR3 runs to 19 residues. Germline loops: CDR1 MNHEY, CDR2 SMNVEV (reference sequence). V was pared by 2 bases and J by 6 bases, with 26 bases between. The CDR3 nucleotides are TGTGCCAGCAGTTTACGACCACTGGGCACCAGGCTCCTCGGTCAGCCCCAGCATTTT. It specifies CASSLRPLGTRLLGQPQHF.

The CDR3 protein is CASGPGTGIEQYF. The CDR3 coding sequence is TGTGCTAGTGGGCCCGGGACAGGGATCGAGCAGTACTTC. V usage is TRBV12-5 and J usage is TRBJ2-7, with 9 bases lining up with TRBD1. J lost 6 bases, V lost 6 bases, and 6 bases had no gene match. CDR1 is LGHNT, CDR2 FRNRAP, per germline. This CDR3 contains 13 residues.

This clone has only one observation. V is TRBV21-1 and J is TRBJ2-2; the table calls TRBD2, which could not be checked here. TRBV21-1 is an annotated pseudogene. The CDR3 length is 14 residues. The CDR3 DNA sequence: TGTGCCAGCAGCAAACATCGCGACAGCGGGTGGCTGTTTTTT. Protein sequence: CASSKHRDSGWLFF.

V and J are TRBV25-1 and TRBJ2-5; D perhaps matches TRBD2 (6 bases). V dropped 8 bases and J dropped 5 bases, with 15 bases sitting between them. Germline-derived CDR1 and CDR2 are MGHDK and SYGVNS. The CDR3 consists of 13 residues. CDR3 sequence (DNA): TGTGCCAGCTTGGGAGGTCTTTTTGAGACCCAGTACTTC. It codes for CASLGGLFETQYF.